This T cell receptor (beta chain) derives from a study of OX40 agonist ivuxolimab in advanced cancers. Regarding the study as a whole: Averaged across samples, CD8+ T cells carried more expanded clones than CD4+ did. At 0.1 to 3.0 mg/kg and by week 6, clonal expansion occurred in CD4+ and CD8+ blood T cells.

This CDR3 region has 20 residues. The germline V gene has CDR1 ENHRY and CDR2 SYGVKD. As regards this clone: As yet, its antigen is unknown.

Profiled with immunoSEQ multiplex PCR; TCRdb holds only in-frame clones, not every one. The data hold 66,000 or so clones, with 75% to 90% observed a single time. This rearrangement joins TRBV10-3 to TRBJ2-5; TRBD1 matches 9 bases. The J call is in doubt because the DNA end fits TRBJ2-7 better. The sequenced sample was CD4+ or CD8+ T cells sorted from blood, obtained in a trial of the OX40 agonist ivuxolimab. The receptor was derived from an adult with an advanced solid tumor such as melanoma, head and neck, liver or kidney cancer. The CDR3 DNA is TGTGCCATCAGTGACCCTCGAGAGGGACAGGGTTGGGAGGGGTCCTACGAGCAGTACTTC. This gives the protein CAISDPREGQGWEGSYEQYF.